Below are 22 T cell receptor beta chains sequenced from a single sample in a study of low-dose radiotherapy and immunotherapy resistance in tumors. Primers used for first-strand cDNA, a TRAV- and TRBV-specific set, covered both alpha and beta chains. A constant-region primer paired with the V-primer adapter amplified TCRs over approximately 18 PCR cycles. TCRdb independently ran MiXCR on the reads; one entry per CDR3 protein. In the table there are about 9,000 distinct CDR3 sequences, approximately 69% of which are singletons. The source is a human donor with advanced metastatic prostate, ovarian, gallbladder or colorectal cancer (not recorded which). This table probably holds off-target reads from a library built for another chain.

The V call is TRBV10-3, the J call TRBJ2-2; D unclear. Germline V gene sequence: CDR1 ENHRY, CDR2 SYGVKD. V lost 0 bases to trimming and J lost 1 base, with 6 bases between them. CDR3 length: 15 amino acids. Written as DNA, the CDR3 is TGTGCCATCAGTGAGTCTACGGGGAACACCGGGGAGCTGTTTTTT. Translated, it gives CAISESTGNTGELFF.

This sequence joins TRBV7-9 and TRBJ2-2, with D perhaps given as TRBD1 or TRBD2 (5 bases each). Germline loops: CDR1 SEHNR, CDR2 FQNEAQ (reference sequence). With 4 bases removed from V and 6 bases from J, the gap between germline ends came to 9 bases. The CDR3 is 13 residues long. The DNA of the CDR3 is TGTGCCAGCAGCTCGGGGACGCCCGGGGAGCTGTTTTTT. Its protein product is CASSSGTPGELFF.

V gene TRBV20-1 combines with J gene TRBJ2-1, with D perhaps given as TRBD1 or TRBD2 (5 bases each). The V gene's germline CDR1 is DFQATT and CDR2 SNEGSKA (reference sequence). This CDR3 spans 11 amino acids. Trimming removed 5 bases from V and 8 bases from J, with 10 bases in between. CDR3 coding DNA: TGCAGTGCTGGGGACCCTTATGAGCAGTTCTTC. Amino acid sequence: CSAGDPYEQFF.

There are a few counts of this clonotype. The J gene is TRBJ2-7, the V gene TRBV5-1, with TRBD1 matching 7 bases. Germline V gene data show CDR1 as SGHRS and CDR2 as YFSETQ. The CDR3 covers 14 residues. J gave up 1 base and V 0 bases, and 1 base lay outside the gene matches. The CDR3 sequence is CASSLGGQSYEQYF. The CDR3 DNA follows: TGCGCCAGCAGCTTGGGGGGACAGTCCTACGAGCAGTACTTC.

V usage is TRBV10-3 and J usage is TRBJ1-1, with TRBD1 matching over 7 bases. The ends lost 0 bases at V and 7 bases at J; junction bases unmatched: 5. Germline V gives CDR1 ENHRY, CDR2 SYGVKD. The CDR3 runs 14 residues. The CDR3 bases are TGTGCCATCAGTGAGTCGACAGGGACCTATGAAGCTTTCTTT. Translation: CAISESTGTYEAFF.

J is TRBJ2-7 and V is TRBV12-3 or TRBV12-4, with a possible D match to TRBD2 (5 bases). The CDR3 loop spans 13 amino acids. V was shortened by 3 bases and J by 0 bases, with 6 bases between the two germline ends. Here the CDR3 reads CASSLGSSYEQYF. In DNA, the CDR3 is TGTGCCAGCAGTTTGGGGAGCTCCTACGAGCAGTACTTC.

V gene TRBV9 combines with J gene TRBJ2-3; D is unclear. CDR3 length: 12 residues. The V end lost 2 bases, the J end lost 5 bases, and 6 bases lay between the germline ends. From germline, CDR1 is SGDLS and CDR2 YYNGEE. The CDR3 loop reads CASSVTRDTQYF. CDR3 coding DNA: TGTGCCAGCAGCGTTACCAGAGATACGCAGTATTTT.

The J gene is TRBJ1-4, the V gene TRBV6-2 or TRBV6-3; 7 bases line up with TRBD1. Trimming cost V 8 bases and J 8 bases; bases outside gene matches: 11. The CDR3 length is 14 residues. Germline lookup yields CDR1 MNHEY and CDR2 SVGEGT. The CDR3 coding sequence is TGTGCCAGCCAAAGCCAGGGGGAACGGGAAAAACTGTTTTTT. Its translation is CASQSQGEREKLFF.

This rearrangement joins TRBV6-2 or TRBV6-3 to TRBJ2-7; D uncertain. The V gene lost 5 bases and the J gene lost 4 bases, with 3 bases spanning the gap. The length of the CDR3 is 10 residues. In germline, CDR1 is MNHEY, CDR2 SVGEGT. CDR3 DNA sequence: TGTGCCAGCAGTCGTTACGAGCAGTACTTC. Protein: CASSRYEQYF.

V is TRBV28 and J is TRBJ1-2, with D maybe TRBD1 (6 bases). This CDR3 region has 17 residues. Trimming shortened V by 7 bases and J by 7 bases, and 28 bases separated the two germline ends. Looked up from germline, CDR1 is MDHEN and CDR2 is SYDVKM. The CDR3 region has the DNA TGTGCCAGCACCACGCCGGCAGGGGCGTCGTACGGGCCTGGCTACACCTTC. This gives the protein CASTTPAGASYGPGYTF.

The chain recombines TRBV7-6 with TRBJ2-2, with D perhaps TRBD1 (6 bases). Germline V gene lookup returns CDR1 SGHVS and CDR2 FNYEAQ. This CDR3 region has 15 residues. Trimming cost V 0 bases and J 1 base, with 6 bases left between them. The CDR3 spells CASSLATGNTGELFF. The CDR3, as DNA: TGTGCCAGCAGCTTAGCGACAGGGAACACCGGGGAGCTGTTTTTT.

The gene calls are TRBV28 and TRBJ2-3; 9 bases fit TRBD2. The germline gives CDR1 MDHEN, CDR2 SYDVKM. V dropped 5 bases and J dropped 4; count of bases not matched to a gene: 4. This CDR3 is built from 14 residues. CDR3 in amino acids: CASSVSGSPDTQYF. As DNA, the CDR3 is TGTGCCAGCAGTGTTAGCGGGAGTCCAGATACGCAGTATTTT.

V and J are TRBV30 and TRBJ2-2, with TRBD1 matching 7 bases. This CDR3 region has 12 residues. Germline V lookup: CDR1 GTSNPN, CDR2 SVGIG (reference sequence). Unmatched junction bases numbered 5, after V lost 8 bases and J lost 5 bases. CDR3 protein: CAGTVWTGELFF. CDR3 DNA: TGTGCCGGGACAGTTTGGACCGGGGAGCTGTTTTTT. Full variable domain (remainder filled in from reference TRBV30 and TRBJ2-2): SQTIHQWPATLVQPVGSPLSLECTVEGTSNPNLYWYRQAAGRGLQLLFYSVGIGQISSEVPQNLSASRPQDRQFILSSKKLLLSDSGFYLCAGTVWTGELFFGEGSRLTVL.

The chain carries TRBV9 and TRBJ1-1, with D maybe TRBD1 (6 bases). From germline, CDR1 is SGDLS and CDR2 YYNGEE. The CDR3 has 14 amino acids. V was trimmed by 4 bases and J by 1 base, leaving 11 bases between them. CDR3 sequence reads: CASSNGQKNTEAFF. The CDR3 bases are TGTGCCAGCAGCAACGGACAGAAGAACACTGAAGCTTTCTTT.

This sequence joins TRBV5-5 and TRBJ2-4; 8 positions match TRBD1. With 4 bases clipped from V and 8 bases from J, the junction kept 8 bases outside the gene matches. This CDR3 spans 14 amino acids. The germline CDR1 and CDR2 sequences are SGHKS and YYEKEE (reference sequence). The CDR3 nucleotides are TGTGCCAGCAGCCCTGACAGGGGCGGCGACATTCAGTACTTC. This sequence encodes CASSPDRGGDIQYF.

The gene calls are TRBV23-1 and TRBJ2-1, with 9 bases fitting TRBD2. Being an ORF, TRBV23-1 has a function that is uncertain. The CDR3 is 14 residues long. V shed 6 bases and J 3 bases; nucleotides not matched to a gene: 3. DNA for the CDR3: TGCGCCAGCAGCAGCGGGGGGTGCTACAATGAGCAGTTCTTC. It translates to CASSSGGCYNEQFF.

The chain joins TRBV6-1 to TRBJ2-1; the D call may be TRBD1 or TRBD2 (5 bases each). This CDR3 is 15 amino acids long. CDR1 MNHNS and CDR2 SASEGT come from the germline V gene. Trimming shortened V by 6 bases and J by 5 bases, and 17 bases separated the two germline ends. The CDR3 DNA reads TGTGCCAGCAGGATAAGCTCCGGGACCCACAATGAGCAGTTCTTC. Protein: CASRISSGTHNEQFF.

The rearrangement links TRBV25-1 to TRBJ2-7; D perhaps matches TRBD2 (5 bases). Germline CDR1 is MGHDK and CDR2 is SYGVNS. The CDR3 sequence is 15 residues long. Trimming took off 3 bases at V and 6 bases at J, with 18 bases between the two ends. Here the CDR3 DNA reads TGTGCCAGCAGTGATGAGCTAGGGCTAGCTGGCGAGCAGTACTTC. Its translation is CASSDELGLAGEQYF.

The chain couples TRBV6-2 or TRBV6-3 to TRBJ1-5, with D unclear. The V end lost 5 bases, the J end lost 0 bases, and 8 bases lay between the germline ends. This CDR3 is 14 amino acids long. Looked up from germline, CDR1 is MNHEY and CDR2 is SVGEGT. Here the CDR3 DNA reads TGTGCCAGCAGTGATACCCCTAGCAATCAGCCCCAGCATTTT. It codes for CASSDTPSNQPQHF.

CDR3 sequence reads: CASSLEGETYEQYF. CDR3 DNA sequence: TGTGCCAGCAGCTTAGAGGGCGAAACCTACGAGCAGTACTTC. This chain uses TRBV13 with TRBJ2-7, with unresolved D. The V end was cut by 1 base, the J end by 2 bases, with 9 bases between. The length of the CDR3 is 14 residues. Germline loops: CDR1 PRHDT, CDR2 FYEKMQ (reference sequence).

The CDR3 region has the DNA TGCAGCGTCAGGGGCCTAGGAAATCAGCCCCAGCATTTT. This sequence encodes CSVRGLGNQPQHF. The chain is built from TRBV29-1 and TRBJ1-5; weak D call: TRBD1 (6 bases). Between the trimmed V and J ends, which lost 6 bases and 4 bases, there was a span of 13 bases. CDR1 and CDR2 (germline): SQVTM, ANQGSEA. This CDR3 is built from 13 residues.

This clonotype has only one observation. V and J are TRBV5-6 and TRBJ2-2, with D possibly called TRBD1 or TRBD2 (5 bases each). V shed 3 bases and J shed 3 bases, with 15 bases lying between them. The germline V gene encodes CDR1 SGHDT and CDR2 YYEEEE. The CDR3 is 16 residues long. The CDR3: CASSWLPGTHTGELFF. The CDR3 DNA reads as TGTGCCAGCAGCTGGTTACCCGGGACGCACACCGGGGAGCTGTTTTTT.